These 18 T cell receptor beta chains originate from one sample sequenced in a study of OX40 agonist ivuxolimab in advanced cancers. Sequencing used immunoSEQ multiplex PCR; TCRdb keeps in-frame clones, though not all of them. The sample consists of 10,000 to 14,000 clones, roughly four fifths of them appearing once. The sequencing used CD4+ or CD8+ T cells sorted from blood, collected in a trial of the OX40 agonist ivuxolimab. These receptor sequences come from an adult with an advanced solid tumor such as melanoma, head and neck, liver or kidney cancer.

The rearrangement uses TRBV19 and TRBJ2-1, with D perhaps given as TRBD1 or TRBD2 (6 bases each). This CDR3 contains 14 residues. The germline V and J ends were trimmed by 5 bases and 9 bases, with 17 bases remaining between them. Looked up from germline, CDR1 is LNHDA and CDR2 is SQIVND (reference sequence). CDR3: CASSPEGGCGEQFF. The CDR3 DNA sequence: TGTGCCAGTAGTCCCGAGGGGGGTTGCGGTGAGCAGTTCTTC.

CDR3 in amino acids: CASSRSGLVVQETQYF. Here the CDR3 DNA reads TGTGCCAGCAGCCGATCGGGACTGGTGGTCCAAGAGACCCAGTACTTC. The rearrangement joins TRBV13 to TRBJ2-5; weak D call: TRBD2 (6 bases). CDR1 and CDR2 from the germline V gene are PRHDT and FYEKMQ (reference sequence). Trimming removed 5 bases from V and 1 base from J, with 17 bases in between. The CDR3 loop spans 16 amino acids.

This chain connects TRBV9 to TRBJ2-1; D unresolved. V was pared by 0 bases and J by 7 bases, with 8 bases between. The CDR3 is made up of 13 amino acids. Germline assignment: CDR1 SGDLS and CDR2 YYNGEE. CDR3 nucleotide sequence: TGTGCCAGCAGCGTAGGAGAAGCTAATGAGCAGTTCTTC. This gives the protein CASSVGEANEQFF.

The chain carries TRBV19 and TRBJ2-7, with TRBD2 as a possible D gene (6 bases). Germline lookup yields CDR1 LNHDA and CDR2 SQIVND (reference sequence). Trimming removed 5 bases from V and 1 base from J, with 12 bases in between. CDR3 length: 14 amino acids. The CDR3 DNA is TGTGCCAGTAGTCCGTCTCGGGGGTCCTACGAGCAGTACTTC. The encoded protein is CASSPSRGSYEQYF.

This chain links TRBV5-5 with TRBJ1-5; 8 bases are a match to TRBD1. Germline values: CDR1 SGHKS, CDR2 YYEKEE (reference sequence). The J segment lost 0 bases and the V segment lost 4 bases, leaving 6 bases of the junction unmatched. The CDR3 is 16 amino acids. CDR3 protein: CASSRDRSYSNQPQHF. DNA of the CDR3: TGTGCCAGCAGCAGGGACAGGAGTTATAGCAATCAGCCCCAGCATTTT. Combining the CDR3 with reference TRBV5-5 and TRBJ1-5 gives the whole variable domain DAGVTQSPTHLIKTRGQQVTLRCSPISGHKSVSWYQQVLGQGPQFIFQYYEKEERGRGNFPDRFSARQFPNYSSELNVNALLLGDSALYLCASSRDRSYSNQPQHFGDGTRLSIL.

The chain recombines TRBV7-9 with TRBJ2-5; D is unclear. Trimming removed 4 bases at V and 5 bases at J, with 11 bases between. CDR1 SEHNR and CDR2 FQNEAQ come from the germline V gene (reference sequence). The length of the CDR3 is 13 residues. This CDR3 reads CASSSMRYETQYF. DNA for the CDR3: TGTGCCAGCAGCTCCATGCGTTACGAGACCCAGTACTTC. The full variable domain, with the rest looked up from reference TRBV7-9 and TRBJ2-5, is DTGVSQNPRHKITKRGQNVTFRCDPISEHNRLYWYRQTLGQGPEFLTYFQNEAQLEKSRLLSDRFSAERPKGSFSTLEIQRTEQGDSAMYLCASSSMRYETQYFGPGTRLLVL.

This chain uses TRBV4-1 with TRBJ2-7; 11 bases align to TRBD1. Trimming took 3 bases from V and 5 from J; bases not matched to a gene: 6. Germline V gene data show CDR1 as MGHRA and CDR2 as YSYEKL. The CDR3 has 15 residues. The CDR3 region is CASSHHGQGANEQYF. DNA of the CDR3: TGCGCCAGCAGCCACCATGGACAGGGGGCCAACGAGCAGTACTTC.

This chain uses TRBV2 with TRBJ1-5; 7 nucleotides line up with TRBD1. Germline assignment: CDR1 SNHLY and CDR2 FYNNEI. The CDR3 extends over 13 amino acids. V lost 5 bases, J lost 7 bases, and 5 bases stayed unmatched. The CDR3 protein is CASSMRGRQPQHF. The CDR3 DNA reads TGTGCCAGCAGTATGAGGGGGCGGCAGCCCCAGCATTTT.

As for this clone: The sample has other DNA sequences that encode this CDR3 too. The chain is built from TRBV7-8 and TRBJ1-2, with D maybe TRBD1 (6 bases). Germline V lookup: CDR1 SGHVS, CDR2 FQNEAQ. This CDR3 comprises 14 residues. The germline V and J ends were trimmed by 5 bases and 4 bases, with 14 bases remaining between them. For the CDR3, the DNA is TGTGCCAGCAGCCCCGGGGGGCCAGGCTATGGCTACACCTTC. Its protein product is CASSPGGPGYGYTF.

This chain links TRBV27 with TRBJ1-1; 10 bases are shared with TRBD1. Germline lookup yields CDR1 MNHEY and CDR2 SMNVEV (reference sequence). The V segment lost 0 bases and the J segment 0 bases; nucleotides outside the gene matches: 4. CDR3 length: 17 residues. CDR3 region: CASSLSRGTGVNTEAFF. The CDR3 nucleotides are TGTGCCAGCAGTTTATCGCGAGGGACAGGGGTGAACACTGAAGCTTTCTTT.

The chain recombines TRBV6-5 with TRBJ2-7; 9 bases are a match to TRBD2. The germline gives CDR1 MNHEY, CDR2 SVGAGI. The CDR3 is made up of 13 amino acids. Trimming cost V 8 bases and J 1 base; bases outside gene matches: 3. The CDR3 region is CASAGGLSYEQYF. The CDR3 DNA reads TGTGCCAGCGCGGGAGGGTTGTCCTACGAGCAGTACTTC.

The chain employs TRBV27 and TRBJ2-7, with a possible D match to TRBD1 (5 bases). The germline gives CDR1 MNHEY, CDR2 SMNVEV (reference sequence). V gave up 3 bases and J gave up 3 bases, with 9 bases separating them. The CDR3 consists of 13 residues. The CDR3 spells CASSFLTGYEQYF. The CDR3 region has the DNA TGTGCCAGCAGTTTCCTTACAGGCTACGAGCAGTACTTC.

In its sample, this clone was seen once. The V call is TRBV19, the J call TRBJ2-7; weak D call: TRBD2 (6 bases). V was pared by 3 bases and J by 5 bases, with 8 bases between. Germline CDR1 reads LNHDA; CDR2 reads SQIVND (reference sequence). The CDR3 is made up of 12 amino acids. The CDR3 DNA reads as TGTGCCAGTAGTATGGGCGGGAACGAGCAGTACTTC. Protein: CASSMGGNEQYF.

This rearrangement joins TRBV27 to TRBJ2-1; TRBD1 is a possible D gene (5 bases). The germline V and J ends were trimmed by 6 bases and 5 bases, with 14 bases remaining between them. Germline CDR1 MNHEY, CDR2 SMNVEV (reference sequence). The CDR3 loop spans 14 amino acids. The CDR3 protein is CASSWTSVHNEQFF. The CDR3 nucleotides read TGTGCCAGCAGCTGGACATCCGTCCACAATGAGCAGTTCTTC.

This clone was counted a few times. Other DNA sequences from this sample encode an identical CDR3 as well. This chain joins TRBV27 and TRBJ2-3, with D uncertain. Germline assignment: CDR1 MNHEY and CDR2 SMNVEV (reference sequence). V lost 0 bases and J lost 2, with 6 bases in between. The CDR3 extends over 14 amino acids. CDR3 in amino acids: CASSLSPFTDTQYF. Written as DNA, the CDR3 is TGTGCCAGCAGTTTATCTCCATTCACAGATACGCAGTATTTT.

The chain joins TRBV7-3 to TRBJ2-3; 8 bases align to TRBD2. Germline V gene lookup returns CDR1 SGHTA and CDR2 FQGTGA. J lost 1 base, V lost 1 base, and 1 base had no gene match. This CDR3 is 15 amino acids long. The CDR3 loop is CASSLMTSGTDTQYF. The CDR3 coding sequence is TGTGCCAGCAGCTTAATGACTAGCGGCACAGATACGCAGTATTTT. The full variable domain, rest sourced from reference TRBV7-3 and TRBJ2-3, is GAGVSQTPSNKVTEKGKYVELRCDPISGHTALYWYRQSLGQGPEFLIYFQGTGAADDSGLPNDRFFAVRPEGSVSTLKIQRTERGDSAVYLCASSLMTSGTDTQYFGPGTRLTVL.

This clone turned up a few times. V gene TRBV5-1 combines with J gene TRBJ2-7; a weak D match, TRBD1 (5 bases). The germline V and J ends were trimmed by 0 bases and 2 bases, with 9 bases remaining between them. The germline CDR1 and CDR2 sequences are SGHRS and YFSETQ. This CDR3 region has 14 residues. CDR3 sequence (DNA): TGCGCCAGCAGCTTGGACAGGCGGACCTACGAGCAGTACTTC. Protein sequence: CASSLDRRTYEQYF.

For the CDR3, the DNA is TGTGCCTGGAGTCCCTTAGGGGGTTCCTACGAGCAGTACTTC. Translating gives CAWSPLGGSYEQYF. The rearrangement joins TRBV30 to TRBJ2-7, with D possibly being TRBD1 (6 bases). Germline CDR1 and CDR2: GTSNPN and SVGIG (reference sequence). CDR3 size: 14 residues. The germline V and J ends were trimmed by 2 bases and 1 base, with 12 bases remaining between them.